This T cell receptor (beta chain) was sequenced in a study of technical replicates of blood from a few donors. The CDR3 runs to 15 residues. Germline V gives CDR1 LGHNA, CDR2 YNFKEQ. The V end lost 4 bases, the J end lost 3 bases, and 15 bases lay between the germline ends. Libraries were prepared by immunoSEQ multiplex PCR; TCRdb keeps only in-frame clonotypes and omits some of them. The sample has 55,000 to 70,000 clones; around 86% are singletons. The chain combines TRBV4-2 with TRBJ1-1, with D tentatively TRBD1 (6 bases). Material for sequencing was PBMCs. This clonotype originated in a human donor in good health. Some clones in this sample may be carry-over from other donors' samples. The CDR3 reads CASSLTDRQDTEAFF. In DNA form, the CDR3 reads TGTGCCAGCAGCCTAACCGACCGACAGGACACTGAAGCTTTCTTT.